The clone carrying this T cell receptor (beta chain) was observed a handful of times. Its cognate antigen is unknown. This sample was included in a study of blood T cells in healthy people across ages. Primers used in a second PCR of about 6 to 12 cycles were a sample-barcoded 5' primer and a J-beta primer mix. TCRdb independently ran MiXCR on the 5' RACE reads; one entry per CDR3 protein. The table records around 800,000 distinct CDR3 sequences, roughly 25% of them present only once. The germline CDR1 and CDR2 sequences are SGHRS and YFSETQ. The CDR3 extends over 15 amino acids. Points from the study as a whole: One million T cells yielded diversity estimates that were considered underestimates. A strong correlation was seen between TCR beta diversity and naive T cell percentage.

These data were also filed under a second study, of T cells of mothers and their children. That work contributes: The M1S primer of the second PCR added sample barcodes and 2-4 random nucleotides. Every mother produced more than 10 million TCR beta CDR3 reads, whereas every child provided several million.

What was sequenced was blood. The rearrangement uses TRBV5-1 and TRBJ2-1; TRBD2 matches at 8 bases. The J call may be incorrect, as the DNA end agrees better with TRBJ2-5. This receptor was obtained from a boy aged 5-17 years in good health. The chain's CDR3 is CASSSYGGAVETQYF. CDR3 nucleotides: TGCGCCAGCAGCTCTTACGGGGGGGCTGTAGAGACCCAGTACTTC.